Below, 23 T cell receptor beta chains from the same sample are listed, as sequenced in a study of T cells in Graves' hyperthyroidism and ophthalmopathy. There were TCR beta CDR3 regions amplified from RNA transcripts. RT-PCR in the first round (using the HTBI primer set) targeted the TCR CDR3. TCRdb re-called the multiplex PCR reads with MiXCR, one entry per CDR3 protein. The repertoire consists of some 180,000 distinct CDR3 sequences, with less than 20% occurring once and the leading ten covering roughly 55%. The sample comprised blood. The receptors come from a woman aged 45-65 years with Graves' hyperthyroidism.

This clonotype was seen many times. The J gene is TRBJ2-1, the V gene TRBV7-9, with 11 bases matching TRBD1. CDR3 length equals 16 residues. Germline V lookup: CDR1 SEHNR, CDR2 FQNEAQ (reference sequence). Trimming took 5 bases from V and 2 from J; bases not matched to a gene: 5. CDR3 bases: TGTGCCAGCAGCCCGTCGGGACAGGGGGCCTACAATGAGCAGTTCTTC. Translated, it gives CASSPSGQGAYNEQFF.

The V call is TRBV5-6, the J call TRBJ2-3; 8 bases fit TRBD2. This CDR3 has 17 amino acids. J gave up 4 bases and V 2 bases, and 12 bases lay outside the gene matches. Germline V gene lookup returns CDR1 SGHDT and CDR2 YYEEEE. This CDR3 reads CASSFYPGLDVSDTQYF. The CDR3 DNA reads as TGTGCCAGCAGCTTCTATCCGGGACTAGATGTTTCAGATACGCAGTATTTT.

This clonotype was seen only once. At one end, the junction sequence differs from germline, possibly due to a read error. The V gene is TRBV7-6, the J gene TRBJ2-7, with 13 bases aligning to TRBD2. The V gene's germline CDR1 is SGHVS and CDR2 FNYEAQ. This CDR3 has 17 amino acids. The CDR3 nucleotides are TGTGCCGGCAGCTCCTTAACTAGCGGGAGGGCCCCCTACGAGCAGTACTTC. Its protein product is CAGSSLTSGRAPYEQYF.

This clonotype has ten or more counts. The chain carries TRBV20-1 and TRBJ2-7; 12 nucleotides match TRBD1. V shed 0 bases, J shed 6 bases, and the junction held 6 bases outside the gene matches. Germline lookup yields CDR1 DFQATT and CDR2 SNEGSKA (reference sequence). The CDR3 loop spans 15 amino acids. The CDR3 loop is CSARDPGTGGGEQYF. The CDR3 coding sequence is TGCAGTGCTAGAGATCCTGGGACAGGGGGCGGCGAGCAGTACTTC.

This clonotype was seen many times. J is TRBJ2-2 and V is TRBV7-3; TRBD2 aligns across 12 bases. Germline assignment: CDR1 SGHTA and CDR2 FQGTGA. The CDR3 has 15 amino acids. The junction had 1 base not matched to a gene; V was cut back by 3 bases and J by 5 bases. CDR3: CASSFGTSGTGELFF. The CDR3 DNA reads as TGTGCCAGCAGCTTCGGGACTAGCGGGACCGGGGAGCTGTTTTTT.

This clonotype appeared many times. Written as DNA, the CDR3 is TGTGCCAGCAGTTACTCGACCCCAGGGTCCTATGGCTACACCTTC. Its protein product is CASSYSTPGSYGYTF. The V gene is TRBV6-6, the J gene TRBJ1-2; D is possibly TRBD1 (5 bases). CDR1 is MNHNY and CDR2 is SVGAGI in the germline V gene (reference sequence). The CDR3 spans 15 residues. Trimming shortened V by 0 bases and J by 4 bases, and 12 bases separated the two germline ends.

This chain connects TRBV7-9 to TRBJ1-1, with a tentative D call TRBD1 (5 bases). The V gene lost 3 bases and the J gene lost 0 bases, with 14 bases spanning the gap. Looked up from germline, CDR1 is SEHNR and CDR2 is FQNEAQ (reference sequence). CDR3 size: 16 residues. In DNA form, the CDR3 reads TGTGCCAGCAGCTTTCGGGACCGAAGTATGAACACTGAAGCTTTCTTT. Its protein is CASSFRDRSMNTEAFF.

The V and J genes are TRBV11-2 and TRBJ2-3; 7 bases fit TRBD2. Germline assignment: CDR1 SGHAT and CDR2 FQNNGV. The CDR3 has 16 amino acids. Trimming took 4 bases from V and 4 from J; bases not matched to a gene: 11. CDR3 loop: CASSSLRRGSSDTQYF. CDR3 bases: TGTGCCAGCAGCTCTCTACGGCGCGGGAGCTCAGATACGCAGTATTTT.

This clonotype occurred a few times. The CDR3 coding sequence is TGTGCCAGCAGACCGGACAGCACCTACGAGCAGTACTTC. As protein: CASRPDSTYEQYF. This chain joins TRBV7-9 and TRBJ2-7, with D possibly TRBD1 on 6 matching bases. CDR3 length: 13 amino acids. Germline V gene lookup returns CDR1 SEHNR and CDR2 FQNEAQ (reference sequence). V gave up 6 bases and J gave up 2 bases, with 11 bases separating them. Full variable domain (remainder filled in from reference TRBV7-9 and TRBJ2-7): DTGVSQNPRHKITKRGQNVTFRCDPISEHNRLYWYRQTLGQGPEFLTYFQNEAQLEKSRLLSDRFSAERPKGSFSTLEIQRTEQGDSAMYLCASRPDSTYEQYFGPGTRLTVT.

The sample holds a few counts of this clonotype. The genes are TRBV6-2 or TRBV6-3 and TRBJ2-3; 9 bases line up with TRBD2. CDR1 MNHEY and CDR2 SVGEGT come from the germline V gene. This CDR3 has 16 amino acids. Germline trimming cut 5 bases from V and 4 bases from J; bases unmatched to any gene: 10. CDR3 bases: TGTGCCAGCAGTCGCGGGGTAGCGGGAGTGGCAGATACGCAGTATTTT. Encoded protein: CASSRGVAGVADTQYF.

This clonotype was counted between two and nine times. This could be a read error, since a much larger clone is one nucleotide away. The chain joins TRBV20-1 to TRBJ2-1; D unresolved. This CDR3 comprises 14 residues. Trimming stripped 3 bases from V and 8 bases from J, with 17 bases between. Germline CDR1 DFQATT, CDR2 SNEGSKA (reference sequence). The CDR3 sequence is CSARDHSDDHEQFF. Written as DNA, the CDR3 is TGCAGTGCTAGGGACCACTCAGACGACCATGAGCAGTTCTTC.

The sample holds many counts of this clonotype. The chain links TRBV7-8 to TRBJ2-7, with 9 bases lining up with TRBD2. Trimming removed 5 bases from V and 5 bases from J; junction bases left unmatched: 7. From germline, CDR1 is SGHVS and CDR2 FQNEAQ. This CDR3 spans 14 amino acids. In DNA, the CDR3 is TGTGCCAGCAGCCTACGGACTAGCGTTGACGAGCAGTACTTC. This gives the protein CASSLRTSVDEQYF.

The sample holds many counts of this clonotype. The gene calls are TRBV11-2 and TRBJ2-3; TRBD2 aligns across 9 bases. Germline trimming cut 4 bases from V and 4 bases from J; bases unmatched to any gene: 9. CDR3 length equals 16 residues. The germline gives CDR1 SGHAT, CDR2 FQNNGV. For the CDR3, the DNA is TGTGCCAGCAGCTCAGGACTAGCGTTGATTGCAGATACGCAGTATTTT. Translated, it gives CASSSGLALIADTQYF.

This clonotype was detected many times. CDR3 DNA sequence: TGTGCCAGCAGCTTAGTGGCAGCCTGGTGGGGAACCGGGGAGCTGTTTTTT. It specifies CASSLVAAWWGTGELFF. V and J are TRBV11-2 and TRBJ2-2; no clear D gene. Trimming took 1 base from V and 5 from J, leaving 17 bases between them. CDR3 length equals 17 residues. Per the germline V gene, CDR1 is SGHAT and CDR2 is FQNNGV.

The V gene is TRBV20-1, the J gene TRBJ2-2; D perhaps matches TRBD2 (6 bases). V dropped 0 bases and J dropped 4 bases, with 12 bases sitting between them. The CDR3 loop spans 15 amino acids. The germline V gene has CDR1 DFQATT and CDR2 SNEGSKA (reference sequence). Here the CDR3 DNA reads TGCAGTGCTAGAGATCACGGGAGAAGCACCGGGGAGCTGTTTTTT. Translation: CSARDHGRSTGELFF.

This clonotype was detected ten times or more. The chain recombines TRBV28 with TRBJ2-7; D is uncertain. CDR3 length: 13 residues. Between the trimmed V and J ends, which lost 2 bases and 3 bases, there was a span of 8 bases. Germline loops: CDR1 MDHEN, CDR2 SYDVKM. Here the CDR3 reads CASSLGRVYEQYF. The CDR3 DNA sequence: TGTGCCAGCAGTTTAGGTCGGGTCTACGAGCAGTACTTC.

This clonotype showed up just a few times. This sequence joins TRBV30 and TRBJ2-2; weak D call: TRBD1 (5 bases). The CDR3 runs 14 residues. V was clipped by 0 bases and J by 6 bases, with 11 bases between them. Germline V lookup: CDR1 GTSNPN, CDR2 SVGIG (reference sequence). Here the CDR3 reads CAWSVGRVPGELFF. The CDR3 coding sequence is TGTGCCTGGAGTGTAGGCAGGGTTCCCGGGGAGCTGTTTTTT.

The chain recombines TRBV6-1 with TRBJ2-5; D is possibly TRBD1 (5 bases). This CDR3 contains 13 residues. The germline CDR1 and CDR2 sequences are MNHNS and SASEGT. V lost 4 bases and J 5 bases, leaving 11 bases between the germline ends. The CDR3, as DNA: TGTGCCAGCAGTGCCTACTCAGGGGAGACCCAGTACTTC. It encodes CASSAYSGETQYF.

The chain is built from TRBV6-2 or TRBV6-3 and TRBJ1-5; D unresolved. The V gene's germline CDR1 is MNHEY and CDR2 SVGEGT. CDR3 size: 14 residues. Trimming took off 9 bases at V and 3 bases at J, with 15 bases between the two ends. CDR3 loop: CARRTRRTNQPQHF. CDR3 bases: TGTGCCAGGAGAACAAGGCGAACCAATCAGCCCCAGCATTTT.

In this sample, this clonotype turned up a few times. The chain has TRBV19 and TRBJ1-3, with TRBD1 as a possible D gene (5 bases). Looked up from germline, CDR1 is LNHDA and CDR2 is SQIVND (reference sequence). V was clipped by 5 bases and J by 5 bases, with 19 bases between them. The CDR3 spans 16 residues. CDR3 in DNA: TGTGCCAGTAGTGTTATTACTTGGGACCGCAGAAACACCATATATTTT. Residues: CASSVITWDRRNTIYF.

At least ten counts were recorded for this clonotype. This chain joins TRBV12-3 or TRBV12-4 and TRBJ1-6; TRBD1 agrees at 9 bases. The V segment lost 4 bases and the J segment 7 bases; nucleotides outside the gene matches: 11. CDR3 length: 17 amino acids. The CDR3, as DNA: TGTGCCAGCAGTTCCGGGGTGGGACAGGGCCTCAATTCACCCCTCCACTTT. It specifies CASSSGVGQGLNSPLHF.

The rearrangement joins TRBV6-1 to TRBJ1-5; a weak D match, TRBD1 (6 bases). This CDR3 comprises 13 residues. Between the trimmed V and J ends, which lost 10 bases and 3 bases, there was a span of 13 bases. Per the germline V gene, CDR1 is MNHNS and CDR2 is SASEGT. The CDR3 DNA follows: TGTGCCACCAAGGACAGTCACAATCAGCCCCAGCATTTT. Protein product: CATKDSHNQPQHF.

The V and J genes are TRBV9 and TRBJ2-2, with D perhaps TRBD1 (5 bases). The germline V gene has CDR1 SGDLS and CDR2 YYNGEE. The V end was cut by 1 base, the J end by 1 base, with 11 bases between. The CDR3 loop spans 16 amino acids. In DNA, the CDR3 is TGTGCCAGCAGCGTATCCGCAGGGTTGAACACCGGGGAGCTGTTTTTT. Translated, it gives CASSVSAGLNTGELFF.